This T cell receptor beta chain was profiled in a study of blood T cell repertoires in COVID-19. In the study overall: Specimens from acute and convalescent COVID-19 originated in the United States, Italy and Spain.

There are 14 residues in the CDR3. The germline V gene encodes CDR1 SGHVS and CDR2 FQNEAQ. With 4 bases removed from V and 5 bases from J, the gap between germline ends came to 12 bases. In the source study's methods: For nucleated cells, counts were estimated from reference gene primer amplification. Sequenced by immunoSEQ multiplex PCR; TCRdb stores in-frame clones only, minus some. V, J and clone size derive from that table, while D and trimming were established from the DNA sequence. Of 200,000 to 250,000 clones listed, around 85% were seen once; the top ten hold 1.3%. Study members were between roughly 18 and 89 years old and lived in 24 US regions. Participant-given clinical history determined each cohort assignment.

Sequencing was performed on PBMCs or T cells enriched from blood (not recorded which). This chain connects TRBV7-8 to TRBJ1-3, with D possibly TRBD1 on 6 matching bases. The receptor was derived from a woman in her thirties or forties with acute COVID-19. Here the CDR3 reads CASSSGQLRNTIYF. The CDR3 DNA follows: TGTGCCAGCAGCTCCGGACAGCTTAGAAACACCATATATTTT.